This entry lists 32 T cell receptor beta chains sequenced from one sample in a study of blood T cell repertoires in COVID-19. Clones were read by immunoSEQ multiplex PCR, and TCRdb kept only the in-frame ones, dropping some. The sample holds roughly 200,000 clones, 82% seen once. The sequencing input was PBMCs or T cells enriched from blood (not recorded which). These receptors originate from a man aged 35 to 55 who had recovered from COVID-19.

The CDR3 is CASSSLPQETQYF. The CDR3 DNA sequence: TGCGCCAGCAGCTCCCTACCCCAAGAGACCCAGTACTTC. The chain has TRBV5-1 and TRBJ2-5; D ambiguous. From germline, CDR1 is SGHRS and CDR2 YFSETQ. The CDR3 totals 13 residues. Trimming cost V 3 bases and J 1 base, with 7 bases left between them.

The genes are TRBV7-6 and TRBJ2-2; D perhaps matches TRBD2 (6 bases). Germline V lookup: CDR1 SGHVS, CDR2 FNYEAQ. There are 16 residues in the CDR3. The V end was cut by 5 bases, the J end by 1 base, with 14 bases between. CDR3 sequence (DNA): TGTGCCAGCAGCCCGTCCGTGGGAGGGAACACCGGGGAGCTGTTTTTT. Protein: CASSPSVGGNTGELFF.

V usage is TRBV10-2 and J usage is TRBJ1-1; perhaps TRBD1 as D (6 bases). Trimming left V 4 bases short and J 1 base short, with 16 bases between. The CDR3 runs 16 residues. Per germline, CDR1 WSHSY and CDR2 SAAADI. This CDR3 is CASSAYGRGRNTEAFF. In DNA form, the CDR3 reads TGCGCCAGCAGTGCCTATGGGCGGGGGCGGAACACTGAAGCTTTCTTT.

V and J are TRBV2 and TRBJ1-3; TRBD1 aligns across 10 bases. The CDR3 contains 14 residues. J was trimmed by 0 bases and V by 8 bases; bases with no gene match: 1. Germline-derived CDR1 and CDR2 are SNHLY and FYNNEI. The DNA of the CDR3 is TGTGCCAGCGGGGACAGGGGCTCTGGAAACACCATATATTTT. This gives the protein CASGDRGSGNTIYF. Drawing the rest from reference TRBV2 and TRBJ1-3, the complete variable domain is EPEVTQTPSHQVTQMGQEVILRCVPISNHLYFYWYRQILGQKVEFLVSFYNNEISEKSEIFDDQFSVERPDGSNFTLKIRSTKLEDSAMYFCASGDRGSGNTIYFGEGSWLTVV.

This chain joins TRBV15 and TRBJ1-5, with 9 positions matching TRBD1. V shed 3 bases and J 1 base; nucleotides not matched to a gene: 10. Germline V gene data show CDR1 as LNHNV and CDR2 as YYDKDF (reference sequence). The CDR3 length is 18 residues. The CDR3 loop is CATSRGNLDRGSNQPQHF. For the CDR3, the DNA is TGTGCCACCAGCAGGGGTAACTTGGACAGGGGAAGCAATCAGCCCCAGCATTTT.

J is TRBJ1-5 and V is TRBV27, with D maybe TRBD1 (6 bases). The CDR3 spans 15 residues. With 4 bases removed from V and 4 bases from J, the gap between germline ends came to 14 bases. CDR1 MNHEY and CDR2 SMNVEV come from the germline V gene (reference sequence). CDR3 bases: TGTGCCAGCAGTTACATTGGACAGACAAATCAGCCCCAGCATTTT. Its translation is CASSYIGQTNQPQHF.

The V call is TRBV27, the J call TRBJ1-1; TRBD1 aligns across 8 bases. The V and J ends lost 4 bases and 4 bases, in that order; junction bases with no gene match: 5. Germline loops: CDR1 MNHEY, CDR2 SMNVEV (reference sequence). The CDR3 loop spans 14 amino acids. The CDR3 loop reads CASSWTGTVTEAFF. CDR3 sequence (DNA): TGTGCCAGCAGTTGGACAGGGACTGTCACTGAAGCTTTCTTT.

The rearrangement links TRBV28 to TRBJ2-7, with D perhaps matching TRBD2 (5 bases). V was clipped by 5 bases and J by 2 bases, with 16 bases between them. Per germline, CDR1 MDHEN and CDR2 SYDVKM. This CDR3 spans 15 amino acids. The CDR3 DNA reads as TGTGCCAGCAGTCCCACCCCGAGCGGCGCCTACGAGCAGTACTTC. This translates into CASSPTPSGAYEQYF.

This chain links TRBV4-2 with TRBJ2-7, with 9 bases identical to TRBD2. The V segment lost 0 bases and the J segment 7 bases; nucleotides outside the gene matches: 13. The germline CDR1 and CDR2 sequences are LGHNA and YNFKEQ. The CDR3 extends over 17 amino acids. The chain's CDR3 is CASSQDPGVAGACEQYF. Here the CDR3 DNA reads TGTGCCAGCAGCCAAGACCCGGGGGTAGCGGGAGCTTGTGAGCAGTACTTC.

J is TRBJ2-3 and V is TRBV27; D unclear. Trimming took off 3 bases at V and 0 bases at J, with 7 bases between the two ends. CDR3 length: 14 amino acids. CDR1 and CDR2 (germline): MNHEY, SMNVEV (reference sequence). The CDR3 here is CASSLQTSTDTQYF. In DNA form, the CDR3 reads TGTGCCAGCAGTTTGCAGACTAGCACAGATACGCAGTATTTT.

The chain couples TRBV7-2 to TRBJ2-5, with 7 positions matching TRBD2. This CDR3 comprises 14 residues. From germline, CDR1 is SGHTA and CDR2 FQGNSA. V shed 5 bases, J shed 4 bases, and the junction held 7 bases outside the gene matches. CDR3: CASSQGRERETQYF. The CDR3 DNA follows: TGTGCCAGCAGCCAAGGGCGGGAGAGAGAGACCCAGTACTTC.

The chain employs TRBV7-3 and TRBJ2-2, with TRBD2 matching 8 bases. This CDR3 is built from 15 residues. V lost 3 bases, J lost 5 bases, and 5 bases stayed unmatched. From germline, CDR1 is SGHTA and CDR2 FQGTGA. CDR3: CASSLSAGGTGELFF. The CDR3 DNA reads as TGTGCCAGCAGCTTGTCGGCGGGAGGTACCGGGGAGCTGTTTTTT.

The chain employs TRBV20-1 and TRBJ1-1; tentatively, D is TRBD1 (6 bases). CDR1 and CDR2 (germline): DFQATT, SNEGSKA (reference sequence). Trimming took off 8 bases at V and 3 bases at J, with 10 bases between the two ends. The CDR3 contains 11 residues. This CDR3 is CSRNRDTEAFF. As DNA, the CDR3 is TGCAGTCGCAACAGGGACACTGAAGCTTTCTTT.

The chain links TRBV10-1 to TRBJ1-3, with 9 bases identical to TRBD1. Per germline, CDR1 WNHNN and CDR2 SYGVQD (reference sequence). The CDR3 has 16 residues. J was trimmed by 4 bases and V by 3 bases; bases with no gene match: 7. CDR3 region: CASSEGTGSEGNTIYF. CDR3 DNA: TGCGCCAGCAGTGAAGGGACAGGGAGTGAAGGAAACACCATATATTTT.

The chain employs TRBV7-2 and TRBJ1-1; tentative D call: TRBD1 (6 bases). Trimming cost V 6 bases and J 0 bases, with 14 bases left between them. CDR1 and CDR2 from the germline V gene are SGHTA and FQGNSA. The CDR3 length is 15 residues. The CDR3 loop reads CASRTADRMNTEAFF. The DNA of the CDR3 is TGTGCCAGCAGGACCGCGGACAGAATGAACACTGAAGCTTTCTTT.

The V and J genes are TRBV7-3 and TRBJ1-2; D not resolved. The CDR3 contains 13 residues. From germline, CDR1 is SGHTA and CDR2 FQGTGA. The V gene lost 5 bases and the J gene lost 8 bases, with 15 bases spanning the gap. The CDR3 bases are TGTGCCAGCAGCCGCGACGGGGTGGAAGGCTACACCTTC. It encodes CASSRDGVEGYTF.

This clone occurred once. CDR3 sequence: CASSQGRLRGYTF. CDR3 coding DNA: TGTGCCAGCAGCCAAGGAAGGTTGAGGGGCTACACCTTC. V and J are TRBV14 and TRBJ1-2; D is uncertain. Germline-derived CDR1 and CDR2 are SGHDN and FVKESK. The V gene lost 1 base and the J gene lost 8 bases, with 11 bases spanning the gap. The CDR3 runs 13 residues.

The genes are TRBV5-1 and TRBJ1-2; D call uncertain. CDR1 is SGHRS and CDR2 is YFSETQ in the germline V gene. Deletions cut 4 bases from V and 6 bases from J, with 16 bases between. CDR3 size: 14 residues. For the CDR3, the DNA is TGCGCCAGCAGCCCCGAACACCCACAGAATGGCTACACCTTC. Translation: CASSPEHPQNGYTF.

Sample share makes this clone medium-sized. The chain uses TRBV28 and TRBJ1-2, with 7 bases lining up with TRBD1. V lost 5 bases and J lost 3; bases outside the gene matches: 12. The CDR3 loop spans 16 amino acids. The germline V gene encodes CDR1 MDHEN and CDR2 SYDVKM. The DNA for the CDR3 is TGTGCCAGCAGTGCTATAGTCTCGACAGGGTACTATGGCTACACCTTC. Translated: CASSAIVSTGYYGYTF.

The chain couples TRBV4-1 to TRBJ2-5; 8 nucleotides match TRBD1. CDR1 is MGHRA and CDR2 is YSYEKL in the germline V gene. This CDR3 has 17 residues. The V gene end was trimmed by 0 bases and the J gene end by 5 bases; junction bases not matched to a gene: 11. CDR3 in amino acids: CASSQDWGQGAGETQYF. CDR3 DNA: TGCGCCAGCAGCCAAGATTGGGGCCAGGGGGCCGGCGAGACCCAGTACTTC.

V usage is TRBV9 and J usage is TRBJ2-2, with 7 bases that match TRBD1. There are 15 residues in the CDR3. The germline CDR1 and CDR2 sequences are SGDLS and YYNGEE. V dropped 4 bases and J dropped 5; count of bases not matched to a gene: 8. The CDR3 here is CASSPRQGRTGELFF. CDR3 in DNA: TGTGCCAGCAGCCCTCGACAGGGACGGACCGGGGAGCTGTTTTTT.

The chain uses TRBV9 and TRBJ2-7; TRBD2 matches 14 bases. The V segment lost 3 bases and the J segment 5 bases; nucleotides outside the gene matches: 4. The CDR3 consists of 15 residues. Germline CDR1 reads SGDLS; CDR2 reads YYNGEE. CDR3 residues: CASSGGTSGSDEQYF. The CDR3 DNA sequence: TGTGCCAGCAGCGGAGGGACTAGCGGGAGCGACGAGCAGTACTTC.

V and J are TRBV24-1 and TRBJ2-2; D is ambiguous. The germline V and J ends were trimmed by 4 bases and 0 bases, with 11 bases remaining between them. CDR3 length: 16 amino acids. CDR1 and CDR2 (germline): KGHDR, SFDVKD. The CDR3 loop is CATSEPPSTNTGELFF. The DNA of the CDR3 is TGTGCCACCAGTGAACCACCTAGTACGAACACCGGGGAGCTGTTTTTT.

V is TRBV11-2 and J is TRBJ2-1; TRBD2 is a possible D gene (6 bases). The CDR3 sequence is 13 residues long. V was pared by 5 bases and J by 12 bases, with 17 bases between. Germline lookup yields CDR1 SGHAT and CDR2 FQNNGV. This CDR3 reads CASSPAPLEGQFF. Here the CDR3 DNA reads TGTGCCAGCAGCCCCGCCCCCCTGGAGGGGCAGTTCTTC.

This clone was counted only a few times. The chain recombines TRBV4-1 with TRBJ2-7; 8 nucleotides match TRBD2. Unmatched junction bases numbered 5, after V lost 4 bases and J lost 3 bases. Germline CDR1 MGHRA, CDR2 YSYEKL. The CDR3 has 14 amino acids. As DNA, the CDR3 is TGCGCCAGCAGCCCGGGGGGGACCAGCTACGAGCAGTACTTC. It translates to CASSPGGTSYEQYF.

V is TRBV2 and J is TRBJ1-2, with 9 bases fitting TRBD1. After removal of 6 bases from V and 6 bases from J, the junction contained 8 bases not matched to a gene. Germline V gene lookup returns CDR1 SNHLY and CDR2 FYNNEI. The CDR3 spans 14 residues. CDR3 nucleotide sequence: TGTGCCAGCAGGGGGACAGGGTTCTCTGATGGCTACACCTTC. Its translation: CASRGTGFSDGYTF.

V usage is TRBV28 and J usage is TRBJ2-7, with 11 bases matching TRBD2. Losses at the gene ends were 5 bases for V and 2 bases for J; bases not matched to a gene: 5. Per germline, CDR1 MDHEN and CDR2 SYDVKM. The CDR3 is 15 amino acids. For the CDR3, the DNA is TGTGCCAGCAGTGGGACTAGCGGAAAGACCTACGAGCAGTACTTC. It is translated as CASSGTSGKTYEQYF.

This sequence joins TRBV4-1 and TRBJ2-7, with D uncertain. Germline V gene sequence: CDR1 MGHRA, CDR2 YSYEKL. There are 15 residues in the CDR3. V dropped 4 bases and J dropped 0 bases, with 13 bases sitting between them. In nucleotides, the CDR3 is TGCGCCAGCAGCCCTACCGGTTCCTACTCCTACGAGCAGTACTTC. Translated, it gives CASSPTGSYSYEQYF.

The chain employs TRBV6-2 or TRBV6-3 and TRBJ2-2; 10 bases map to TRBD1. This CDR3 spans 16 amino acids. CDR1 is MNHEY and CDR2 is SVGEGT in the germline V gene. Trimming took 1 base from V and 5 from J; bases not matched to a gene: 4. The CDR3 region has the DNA TGTGCCAGCAGTTACTGGCCGGGACAGGGGACCGGGGAGCTGTTTTTT. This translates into CASSYWPGQGTGELFF.

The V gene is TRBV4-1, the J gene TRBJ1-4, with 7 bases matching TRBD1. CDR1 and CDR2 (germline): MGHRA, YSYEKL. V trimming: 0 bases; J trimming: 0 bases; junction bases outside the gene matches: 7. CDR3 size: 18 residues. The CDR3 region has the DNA TGCGCCAGCAGCCAAGATTGGGGACAGATTGCAACTAATGAAAAACTGTTTTTT. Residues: CASSQDWGQIATNEKLFF.

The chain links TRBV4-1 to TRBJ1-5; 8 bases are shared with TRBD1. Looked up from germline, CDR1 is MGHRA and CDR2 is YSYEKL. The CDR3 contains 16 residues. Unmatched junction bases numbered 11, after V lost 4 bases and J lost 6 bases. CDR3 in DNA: TGCGCCAGCAGCCCAGTCAGGACAGGGCGCGGTCAGCCCCAGCATTTT. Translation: CASSPVRTGRGQPQHF.

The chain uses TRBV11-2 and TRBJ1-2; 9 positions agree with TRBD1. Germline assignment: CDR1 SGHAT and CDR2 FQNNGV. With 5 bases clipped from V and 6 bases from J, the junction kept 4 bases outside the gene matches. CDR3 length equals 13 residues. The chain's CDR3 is CASSPDRGDGYTF. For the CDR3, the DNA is TGTGCCAGCAGCCCGGACAGGGGAGATGGCTACACCTTC.